This is a list of T cell receptor beta chains from one sample in a study of cytomegalovirus exposure and HLA in healthy donors. The repertoire was sequenced with immunoSEQ multiplex PCR; TCRdb's copy has only in-frame clones and lacks some. The table includes a few hundred thousand clones, 75% to 90% detected once. The sample taken for sequencing was PBMCs. The receptors originated from a woman younger than 35 in good health and CMV-seronegative. The CDR3 runs from the conserved cysteine through the conserved F or W. A D gene is named only where the DNA matches it firmly. Expanded clones get a size class; other rows say once, few or many, or leave the size out.

clone size,D gene,J gene,V gene,CDR3 DNA,CDR3 protein
once,-,TRBJ2-6,TRBV9,TGTGCCAGCAGCGTATCAGGCCACAACGTCCTGACTTTC,CASSVSGHNVLTF
-,TRBD1,TRBJ1-5,TRBV7-9,TGTGCCAGCAGCACAGGGGGGAACAATCAGCCCCAGCATTTT,CASSTGGNNQPQHF
-,-,TRBJ2-7,TRBV20-1,TGCAGTGCTAGATTACTCTACGAGCAGTACTTC,CSARLLYEQYF
-,-,TRBJ1-2,TRBV7-8,TGTGCCAGCAGCTACGGGGTGACCTCGTCTGGCTACACCTTC,CASSYGVTSSGYTF
-,-,TRBJ1-3,TRBV7-2,TGTGCCAGCAGCTTATTCGGGGACACCATATATTTT,CASSLFGDTIYF
-,TRBD1,TRBJ1-5,TRBV6-5,TGTGCCAGCACCCCAGGGGGCGATGGCAATCAGCCCCAGCATTTT,CASTPGGDGNQPQHF
-,TRBD1,TRBJ1-2,TRBV28,TGTGCCAGCAGTTATGGACAGGGGGACGTCTATGGCTACACCTTC,CASSYGQGDVYGYTF
-,TRBD1,TRBJ1-2,TRBV7-8,TGTGCCAGCAGCTTAGCGGACAGGGGCGGTGAGGGCTACACCTTC,CASSLADRGGEGYTF
-,TRBD2,TRBJ2-7,TRBV6-1,TGTGCCAGCAGTGAAGAGGCGGGACTAGCGGGACTTTACGAGCAGTACTTC,CASSEEAGLAGLYEQYF
-,TRBD2,TRBJ2-1,TRBV5-1,TGCGCCAGCAGCCCAGACTGGGGGGGCTACAATGAGCAGTTCTTC,CASSPDWGGYNEQFF
-,-,TRBJ2-7,TRBV6-6,TGTGCCAGCTCAAGAGGTTGGGGCAGGTGGTCCCACGAGCAGTACTTC,CASSRGWGRWSHEQYF
-,TRBD2,TRBJ2-2,TRBV18,TGTGCCAGCTCACCGAAGACTAGCGGTAGATACACCGGGGAGCTGTTTTTT,CASSPKTSGRYTGELFF
-,TRBD2,TRBJ2-2,TRBV28,TGTGCCAGCACCACGGGGGGAAGCGACACCGGGGAGCTGTTTTTT,CASTTGGSDTGELFF
-,-,TRBJ1-4,TRBV25-1,TGTGCCAGCAGTGAATGGGTGACAGCCATTAATGAAAAACTGTTTTTT,CASSEWVTAINEKLFF
-,TRBD2,TRBJ2-1,TRBV14,TGTGCCAGCAGCCCGACCGGGACTAACTACAATGAGCAGTTCTTC,CASSPTGTNYNEQFF
-,-,TRBJ2-3,TRBV7-2,TGTGCCAGCAGCCCACAGGGATCCCCCGGAGATACGCAGTATTTT,CASSPQGSPGDTQYF
-,-,TRBJ1-1,TRBV7-3,TGTGCCAGCAGCTTATTAGGGGAGAACACTGAAGCTTTCTTT,CASSLLGENTEAFF
-,TRBD1,TRBJ2-7,TRBV2,TGTGCCAGCAGTGATGGACAGGGGCGCGAGCAGTACTTC,CASSDGQGREQYF
-,TRBD2,TRBJ2-7,TRBV6-5,TGTGCCAGCAGTTACTCGAGACTAGCGGGACCATACGAGCAGTACTTC,CASSYSRLAGPYEQYF
-,-,TRBJ2-1,TRBV20-1,TGCAGTGCTCGGGACTTCAATGAGCAGTTCTTC,CSARDFNEQFF
-,TRBD1,TRBJ2-7,TRBV2,TGTGCCAGCAGTGTACAGGGGGAGCAGTACTTC,CASSVQGEQYF
once,TRBD2,TRBJ2-1,TRBV19,TGTGCCAGTAGAGGACTAGCGGGTACCAATGAGCAGTTCTTC,CASRGLAGTNEQFF
-,-,TRBJ1-2,TRBV21-1,TGTGCCAGCAGCAAACGGCAGGGTCGGAACTATGGCTACACCTTC,CASSKRQGRNYGYTF
-,TRBD1,TRBJ2-2,TRBV25-1,TGTGCCAGCAGCCCCCGGGACAGGATAACCGGGGAGCTGTTTTTT,CASSPRDRITGELFF
-,TRBD1,TRBJ2-2,TRBV5-1,TGCGCCAGCAGCCCCAACTCGGACAGGGTGACCGGGGAGCTGTTTTTT,CASSPNSDRVTGELFF
-,TRBD2,TRBJ2-1,TRBV9,TGTGCCAGCAGCCCCGAGGGACTAGCGGGAGTTCGCAATGAGCAGTTCTTC,CASSPEGLAGVRNEQFF
-,-,TRBJ1-5,TRBV6-5,TGTGCCAGCAGTTTACAGGGAGGGAGCAATCAGCCCCAGCATTTT,CASSLQGGSNQPQHF
-,-,TRBJ1-1,TRBV5-1,TGCGCCAGCAGCTTCGACACAGTGAACACTGAAGCTTTCTTT,CASSFDTVNTEAFF
once,-,TRBJ2-7,TRBV4-3,TGCGCCAGCAGCCAAGACCCCACAACCAGCGAGCAGTACTTC,CASSQDPTTSEQYF
-,-,TRBJ1-5,TRBV28,TGTGCCAGCAGTTTGTACAGGGCGGACCAGCCCCAGCATTTT,CASSLYRADQPQHF
-,-,TRBJ1-1,TRBV4-1,TGCGCCAGCAGCCAGGTATACAGGGAGGAAGCTTTCTTT,CASSQVYREEAFF
-,TRBD1,TRBJ1-2,TRBV6-6,TGTGCCAGCAGACGCGGACAGGGGGGCTATGGCTACACCTTC,CASRRGQGGYGYTF
-,-,TRBJ2-1,TRBV27,TGTGCCAGCACAAAGCACGGGTACCATGAGCAGTTCTTC,CASTKHGYHEQFF
-,TRBD2,TRBJ2-1,TRBV4-2,TGTGCCAGCAGCCAAGATCTCCGGGGGGGCTCCTACAATGAGCAGTTCTTC,CASSQDLRGGSYNEQFF
few,TRBD2,TRBJ2-7,TRBV4-3,TGCGCCAGCAGCCGGGGGATGCGGGAGAGCTACGAGCAGTACTTC,CASSRGMRESYEQYF
-,TRBD1,TRBJ2-2,TRBV7-3,TGTGCCAGCAGCATCGGGACAGGGAATACCGGGGAGCTGTTTTTT,CASSIGTGNTGELFF
-,TRBD1,TRBJ1-5,TRBV6-5,TGTGCCAGCAGGCAGGGGGTGTACCAGCCCCAGCATTTT,CASRQGVYQPQHF
-,-,TRBJ2-1,TRBV25-1,TGTGCCAGCAGTGAGGTTCCTCGGTCGGATGAGCAGTTCTTC,CASSEVPRSDEQFF
-,TRBD1,TRBJ1-2,TRBV27,TGTGCCAGCAGTTTGTGGGCGGACAGGGAGTTCCGCTACACCTTC,CASSLWADREFRYTF
-,-,TRBJ1-1,TRBV7-3,TGTGCCAGCAGCTTAAACCGAGCAGGGAACACTGAAGCTTTCTTT,CASSLNRAGNTEAFF
-,-,TRBJ2-7,TRBV27,TGTGCCAGCACTTTCAAACCGGGGGAATTCTACGAGCAGTACTTC,CASTFKPGEFYEQYF
-,-,TRBJ2-7,TRBV5-8,TGTGCCAGCAGCTTCGGGACTTCATACGAGCAGTACTTC,CASSFGTSYEQYF
-,-,TRBJ1-4,TRBV7-5,TGTGTCAGAAGCTACAGCGCCGGGACAGACAATGAAAAACTGTTTTTT,CVRSYSAGTDNEKLFF
-,-,TRBJ2-7,TRBV18,TGTGCCAGCTCACAGGAGGATAGCTCCTACGAGCAGTACTTC,CASSQEDSSYEQYF
-,TRBD2,TRBJ2-1,TRBV29-1,TGCAGCGTTGAAGTGGCGGGAGGGTCGAATGAGCAGTTCTTC,CSVEVAGGSNEQFF
-,TRBD1,TRBJ1-4,TRBV28,TGTGCCAGCAGCGCAGGGGGCCTTTGGGAAAAACTGTTTTTT,CASSAGGLWEKLFF
-,TRBD1,TRBJ2-7,TRBV6-5,TGTGCCAGCAGTTACTCCTGGACAGGGATCGACGAGCAGTACTTC,CASSYSWTGIDEQYF
-,-,TRBJ1-4,TRBV7-2,TGTGCCAGCAGCTTAGCGCGTCAGGGAAATGAAAAACTGTTTTTT,CASSLARQGNEKLFF
-,TRBD1,TRBJ1-1,TRBV27,TGTGCCAGCAGTCCCTGGACAGGGTCTGACACTGAAGCTTTCTTT,CASSPWTGSDTEAFF
-,-,TRBJ2-1,TRBV7-9,TGTGCCAGCAGCCAACGACTCACGCACTACAATGAGCAGTTCTTC,CASSQRLTHYNEQFF
-,-,TRBJ2-7,TRBV28,TGTGCCAGCAGTTCTCCAAACCTAAGCCAGGCGGGCTCAGCCTACGAGCAGTACTTC,CASSSPNLSQAGSAYEQYF
-,-,TRBJ2-1,TRBV5-1,TGCGCCAGCAGCTTGACCCCAGAAGAGCAGTTCTTC,CASSLTPEEQFF
-,TRBD1,TRBJ2-1,TRBV28,TGTGCCAGCAGTCCCGGGACAGGCCCATACAATGAGCAGTTCTTC,CASSPGTGPYNEQFF
many,-,TRBJ2-3,TRBV5-1,TGCGCCAGCAGCTTGGGGGTCTCCGGGGCAGATACGCAGTATTTT,CASSLGVSGADTQYF
-,-,TRBJ2-6,TRBV5-6,TGTGCCAGCAGCTCGGTACAGGCGTACTCTGGGGCCAACGTCCTGACTTTC,CASSSVQAYSGANVLTF
-,TRBD2,TRBJ2-1,TRBV7-7,TGTGCCAGCAGCCCGACTAGCGGGAGCAACAATGAGCAGTTCTTC,CASSPTSGSNNEQFF
-,TRBD2,TRBJ2-1,TRBV5-1,TGCGCCAGCAGACAGGGACTAGCGAGACCTATTGAGCAGTTCTTC,CASRQGLARPIEQFF
-,-,TRBJ2-7,TRBV4-3,TGCGCAGCTGGCCCGGGGGGCCCCTACGAGCAGTACTTC,CAAGPGGPYEQYF
-,-,TRBJ1-1,TRBV4-1,TGCGCCAGCAGCCCCCGGGACTCAGGGAACACTGAAGCTTTCTTT,CASSPRDSGNTEAFF
-,TRBD1,TRBJ2-1,TRBV6-4,TGTGCCAGCAGTTCACAGGGGGAGTCCTACAATGAGCAGTTCTTC,CASSSQGESYNEQFF